Listed here are 20 T cell receptor beta chains from one sample, sequenced in a study of blood T cell repertoires in COVID-19. Profiled with immunoSEQ multiplex PCR; TCRdb holds only in-frame clones, not every one. The sample records about 250,000 clones, approximately 90% being singletons. Sequencing was done on a sample of peripheral blood. These TCRs come from a woman aged 25-40 years with active or convalescent COVID-19.

This clone has only one observation. J is TRBJ2-7 and V is TRBV7-2, with a weak D call TRBD2 (6 bases). The length of the CDR3 is 14 residues. CDR1 SGHTA and CDR2 FQGNSA come from the germline V gene. V gave up 1 base and J gave up 2 bases, with 9 bases separating them. CDR3: CASSLGDWPYEQYF. The CDR3 nucleotides read TGTGCCAGCAGCTTAGGGGACTGGCCCTACGAGCAGTACTTC.

The chain links TRBV11-2 to TRBJ1-5; D not resolved. Trimming took off 4 bases at V and 9 bases at J, with 13 bases between the two ends. The CDR3 length is 13 residues. Germline V gives CDR1 SGHAT, CDR2 FQNNGV. The CDR3 reads CASSYSRPGPQHF. CDR3 nucleotide sequence: TGTGCCAGCAGCTATTCGCGGCCTGGGCCCCAGCATTTT.

The chain has TRBV12-3 or TRBV12-4 and TRBJ1-3; 7 bases are a match to TRBD1. Trimming removed 5 bases from V and 4 bases from J; junction bases left unmatched: 2. The CDR3 runs 13 residues. The CDR3 protein is CASSTGQGNTIYF. The DNA of the CDR3 is TGTGCCAGCAGTACGGGACAGGGAAACACCATATATTTT.

V is TRBV7-9 and J is TRBJ2-7, with TRBD1 as a possible D gene (7 bases). V lost 5 bases, J lost 7 bases, and 15 bases lay in between. This CDR3 has 13 amino acids. The germline gives CDR1 SEHNR, CDR2 FQNEAQ (reference sequence). As DNA, the CDR3 is TGTGCCAGCAGCCTTCAGGGGGGCGGGGAGCAGTACTTC. Its translation: CASSLQGGGEQYF.

This clone was seen just once. The chain recombines TRBV7-9 with TRBJ2-7; D is unresolved. V was shortened by 5 bases and J by 1 base, with 6 bases between the two germline ends. Germline V gene data show CDR1 as SEHNR and CDR2 as FQNEAQ (reference sequence). The CDR3 covers 12 residues. In nucleotides, the CDR3 is TGTGCCAGCAGCCCACAGTCCTACGAGCAGTACTTC. As protein: CASSPQSYEQYF.

The gene calls are TRBV27 and TRBJ1-1; TRBD1 is a possible D gene (6 bases). The germline V gene encodes CDR1 MNHEY and CDR2 SMNVEV (reference sequence). This CDR3 contains 15 residues. V lost 2 bases and J 4 bases, leaving 14 bases between the germline ends. CDR3 DNA: TGTGCCAGCAGTTTACAGGGGCGTTCGGTCACTGAAGCTTTCTTT. Its protein is CASSLQGRSVTEAFF.

The CDR3 loop reads CASSLAPGGSYEQYF. DNA of the CDR3: TGTGCCAGCAGCTTAGCTCCGGGGGGTTCCTACGAGCAGTACTTC. The genes are TRBV11-2 and TRBJ2-7, with TRBD2 matching over 7 bases. The CDR3 spans 15 residues. Looked up from germline, CDR1 is SGHAT and CDR2 is FQNNGV. V shed 1 base and J 1 base; nucleotides not matched to a gene: 4. The variable domain in full, completed from reference TRBV11-2 and TRBJ2-7, reads EAGVAQSPRYKIIEKRQSVAFWCNPISGHATLYWYQQILGQGPKLLIQFQNNGVVDDSQLPKDRFSAERLKGVDSTLKIQPAKLEDSAVYLCASSLAPGGSYEQYFGPGTRLTVT.

This sequence joins TRBV18 and TRBJ1-2, with TRBD1 identical over 9 bases. V trimming: 2 bases; J trimming: 7 bases; junction bases outside the gene matches: 8. The CDR3 totals 15 residues. Per the germline V gene, CDR1 is KGHSH and CDR2 is LQKENI. This CDR3 is CASSPARTGDFGYTF. The CDR3 nucleotides read TGTGCCAGCTCACCAGCCCGGACAGGGGACTTTGGCTACACCTTC.

This chain uses TRBV7-2 with TRBJ2-5; perhaps TRBD1 as D (6 bases). Germline CDR1 reads SGHTA; CDR2 reads FQGNSA. This CDR3 is built from 16 residues. Between the trimmed V and J ends, which lost 0 bases and 5 bases, there was a span of 16 bases. CDR3: CASSLAPGGQGETQYF. The CDR3 DNA follows: TGTGCCAGCAGCTTAGCGCCTGGGGGCCAGGGGGAGACCCAGTACTTC.

DNA for the CDR3: TGCGCCAGCAGCTTGGGGCGCGGGGGGGCGTTTTACGCAGATACGCAGTATTTT. Protein product: CASSLGRGGAFYADTQYF. The chain has TRBV5-1 and TRBJ2-3, with TRBD2 identical over 9 bases. V was clipped by 0 bases and J by 4 bases; unmatched bases: 12. The CDR3 is made up of 18 amino acids. Germline V gives CDR1 SGHRS, CDR2 YFSETQ.

V and J are TRBV19 and TRBJ1-5; possibly TRBD1 for D (6 bases). V lost 1 base and J 1 base, leaving 8 bases between the germline ends. CDR1 is LNHDA and CDR2 is SQIVND in the germline V gene (reference sequence). CDR3 length: 15 amino acids. The CDR3 coding sequence is TGTGCCAGTAGTATAGGAGGACAGAGCAATCAGCCCCAGCATTTT. Residues: CASSIGGQSNQPQHF.

CDR3 in DNA: TGCAGCCCAAAGACTAGCGGGGTATCTTCATACAATGAGCAGTTCTTC. This sequence encodes CSPKTSGVSSYNEQFF. The rearrangement links TRBV29-1 to TRBJ2-1; 11 bases are a match to TRBD2. There are 16 residues in the CDR3. The ends lost 8 bases at V and 4 bases at J; junction bases unmatched: 13. CDR1 is SQVTM and CDR2 is ANQGSEA in the germline V gene.

The V gene is TRBV4-1, the J gene TRBJ2-7; D is unclear. This CDR3 has 15 amino acids. Between the trimmed V and J ends, which lost 3 bases and 6 bases, there was a span of 18 bases. Germline-derived CDR1 and CDR2 are MGHRA and YSYEKL. CDR3 sequence (DNA): TGCGCCAGCAGCCAGCCGCAGAGAGGCATCCCCGAGCAGTACTTC. As protein: CASSQPQRGIPEQYF.

This clone was recorded a few times. V usage is TRBV6-1 and J usage is TRBJ2-7, with TRBD2 matching over 7 bases. V was clipped by 3 bases and J by 4 bases; unmatched bases: 12. There are 16 residues in the CDR3. From germline, CDR1 is MNHNS and CDR2 SASEGT. The CDR3 is CASSDPGGVEGYEQYF. CDR3 coding DNA: TGTGCCAGCAGTGACCCTGGGGGGGTGGAGGGATACGAGCAGTACTTC.

The chain couples TRBV28 to TRBJ2-7, with TRBD2 matching over 7 bases. The CDR3 extends over 14 amino acids. Germline V gene sequence: CDR1 MDHEN, CDR2 SYDVKM. J lost 4 bases, V lost 3 bases, and 6 bases had no gene match. CDR3 loop: CASSFSGGSYEQYF. As DNA, the CDR3 is TGTGCCAGCAGTTTTTCCGGGGGGTCTTACGAGCAGTACTTC.

The chain links TRBV15 to TRBJ1-2, with 7 bases lining up with TRBD1. The trim removed 8 bases at V and 8 bases at J, leaving 11 bases unmatched. This CDR3 has 13 amino acids. CDR1 is LNHNV, CDR2 YYDKDF, per germline (reference sequence). In DNA form, the CDR3 reads TGTGCCACCTTCCGGACAGGCCTGCAAGGCTACACCTTC. The encoded protein is CATFRTGLQGYTF.

This clone showed up just once. This rearrangement joins TRBV2 to TRBJ1-1, with D tentatively TRBD1 (5 bases). V was shortened by 2 bases and J by 6 bases, with 10 bases between the two germline ends. Germline V lookup: CDR1 SNHLY, CDR2 FYNNEI. The CDR3 has 13 amino acids. In DNA, the CDR3 is TGTGCCAGCAGTGAACATATAGGGGCTGAAGCTTTCTTT. Translation: CASSEHIGAEAFF.

The chain joins TRBV7-9 to TRBJ2-3; 10 bases are shared with TRBD1. Germline V gives CDR1 SEHNR, CDR2 FQNEAQ (reference sequence). The V segment lost 5 bases and the J segment 0 bases; nucleotides outside the gene matches: 11. The length of the CDR3 is 18 residues. This CDR3 is CASSHGTGDHFSTDTQYF. Written as DNA, the CDR3 is TGTGCCAGCAGCCACGGGACAGGGGACCACTTTAGCACAGATACGCAGTATTTT. The full variable domain, its missing parts supplied by reference TRBV7-9 and TRBJ2-3, is DTGVSQNPRHKITKRGQNVTFRCDPISEHNRLYWYRQTLGQGPEFLTYFQNEAQLEKSRLLSDRFSAERPKGSFSTLEIQRTEQGDSAMYLCASSHGTGDHFSTDTQYFGPGTRLTVL.

CDR3 amino acids: CAWSGARRQAISGNTIYF. CDR3 nucleotides: TGTGCCTGGAGTGGAGCCCGGAGACAGGCTATCTCTGGAAACACCATATATTTT. The chain uses TRBV30 and TRBJ1-3, with TRBD1 as a possible D gene (6 bases). The CDR3 runs 18 residues. V shed 1 base and J shed 0 bases, with 19 bases lying between them. CDR1 is GTSNPN, CDR2 SVGIG, per germline (reference sequence).

V usage is TRBV5-6 and J usage is TRBJ2-5, with D possibly matching TRBD2 (7 bases). V was pared by 2 bases and J by 4 bases, with 12 bases between. The CDR3 covers 14 residues. The germline V gene has CDR1 SGHDT and CDR2 YYEEEE. The CDR3 loop reads CASSFGGAGETQYF. Here the CDR3 DNA reads TGTGCCAGCAGCTTTGGGGGGGCCGGAGAGACCCAGTACTTC.